This entry lists 24 T cell receptor beta chains sequenced from one sample in a study of vaccination effects on CD4 cells after COVID-19. The antigens of these receptors remain unknown. The assay was immunoSEQ multiplex PCR, and TCRdb's table has in-frame clones only and misses some. Counted here are about 41,000 clones, more than 60% occurring once; the ten biggest clones make up about 28%. In the ViraFEST assay, antigen-specific CD4+ clonotypes were identified by expansion after peptide-pool stimulation. Subsequent to roughly 9 days of culture, CD4+ T cells were isolated. People in the vaccine group had not been infected with SARS-CoV-2 before, and their nucleocapsid antibodies were negative. The starting material was CD4+ T cells from PBMCs cultured with HCoV-OC43 spike peptides, obtained before COVID-19 vaccination. Subset noted: HCoV-OC43 spike overlapping peptide pool stimulation. Source of these receptors: a human donor who received a COVID-19 vaccine.

The V gene is TRBV5-8, the J gene TRBJ2-7; D gene unclear. CDR3 length: 15 residues. CDR1 is SGHTS and CDR2 is YDEGEE in the germline V gene. The V gene lost 0 bases and the J gene lost 11 bases, with 21 bases spanning the gap. CDR3 sequence (DNA): TGTGCCAGCAGCTTGGCCTTAGATTCGAGCCACAGAAAGTACTTC. Translated: CASSLALDSSHRKYF.

This clone was counted between two and nine times. V and J are TRBV10-3 and TRBJ1-1; no reliable D call. Germline CDR1 reads ENHRY; CDR2 reads SYGVKD. The CDR3 consists of 14 residues. V was cut by 6 bases and J by 1 base, with 12 bases left in between. CDR3 sequence reads: CAISPTGENTEAFF. In nucleotides, the CDR3 is TGTGCCATCAGCCCGACGGGAGAGAACACTGAAGCTTTCTTT.

This rearrangement joins TRBV7-2 to TRBJ2-7; 9 bases are a match to TRBD2. The CDR3 sequence is 16 residues long. V was pared by 5 bases and J by 3 bases, with 11 bases of the junction left unmatched. In germline, CDR1 is SGHTA, CDR2 FQGNSA. The CDR3 reads CASSPQAVAGVYEQYF. The CDR3 DNA reads TGTGCCAGCAGCCCCCAGGCGGTAGCGGGAGTCTACGAGCAGTACTTC.

The V gene is TRBV11-2, the J gene TRBJ1-1; TRBD1 matches 7 bases. CDR1 SGHAT and CDR2 FQNNGV come from the germline V gene. The CDR3 is 15 residues long. V lost 4 bases to trimming and J lost 0 bases; unmatched junction nucleotides: 5. For the CDR3, the DNA is TGTGCCAGCAGCTCATCAGGGGGGGTGAACACTGAAGCTTTCTTT. It yields the protein CASSSSGGVNTEAFF.

The chain uses TRBV24-1 and TRBJ2-1; the D gene is possibly TRBD1 (5 bases). Germline V gives CDR1 KGHDR, CDR2 SFDVKD. V lost 9 bases, J lost 5 bases, and 13 bases lay in between. CDR3 length equals 13 residues. The CDR3 DNA reads TGTGCCACCCCCGTGGGGCACCACAATGAGCAGTTCTTC. It specifies CATPVGHHNEQFF.

This chain connects TRBV2 to TRBJ1-2; D is unclear. Trimming shortened V by 2 bases and J by 2 bases, and 6 bases separated the two germline ends. Germline CDR1 is SNHLY and CDR2 is FYNNEI. The CDR3 consists of 13 residues. This CDR3 is CASSELGNYGYTF. The CDR3 DNA reads TGTGCCAGCAGTGAATTAGGCAACTATGGCTACACCTTC.

V and J are TRBV6-2 or TRBV6-3 and TRBJ2-3; D call uncertain. Trimming shortened V by 4 bases and J by 7 bases, and 6 bases separated the two germline ends. From germline, CDR1 is MNHEY and CDR2 SVGEGT. This CDR3 has 11 amino acids. Here the CDR3 reads CASSSDHTQYF. As DNA, the CDR3 is TGTGCCAGCAGTTCCGACCATACGCAGTATTTT.

This clone was observed a few times. The chain has TRBV11-2 and TRBJ2-7; TRBD2 agrees at 8 bases. V trimming: 5 bases; J trimming: 1 base; junction bases outside the gene matches: 1. Germline lookup yields CDR1 SGHAT and CDR2 FQNNGV. CDR3 size: 13 residues. The CDR3, as DNA: TGTGCCAGCAGCCGGGGGGGTTCCTACGAGCAGTACTTC. This codes for CASSRGGSYEQYF.

V is TRBV11-2 and J is TRBJ2-7, with 8 positions matching TRBD1. The CDR3 totals 16 residues. Germline loops: CDR1 SGHAT, CDR2 FQNNGV. The J segment lost 6 bases and the V segment lost 0 bases, leaving 10 bases of the junction unmatched. The CDR3 sequence: CASSLDLDRVRVEQYF. For the CDR3, the DNA is TGTGCCAGCAGCTTAGACCTGGACAGGGTAAGGGTCGAGCAGTACTTC. Based on the CDR3 plus reference TRBV11-2 and TRBJ2-7, the full variable domain is EAGVAQSPRYKIIEKRQSVAFWCNPISGHATLYWYQQILGQGPKLLIQFQNNGVVDDSQLPKDRFSAERLKGVDSTLKIQPAKLEDSAVYLCASSLDLDRVRVEQYFGPGTRLTVT.

This clone was picked up a small number of times. This sequence joins TRBV21-1 and TRBJ1-5; TRBD1 is the table's D call and was not checked against the DNA. TRBV21-1 is classified as a pseudogene. The CDR3 is made up of 16 amino acids. The CDR3 loop reads CASSRNGTGHDQPQHF. The CDR3 DNA reads as TGTGCCAGCAGCAGAAACGGGACAGGGCACGATCAGCCCCAGCATTTT.

The rearrangement links TRBV2 to TRBJ2-3; TRBD2 matches at 7 bases. J lost 3 bases, V lost 4 bases, and 4 bases had no gene match. The CDR3 runs 14 residues. Germline V gene lookup returns CDR1 SNHLY and CDR2 FYNNEI. CDR3 DNA: TGTGCCAGCAGTGGCGGGAGAGGTACAGATACGCAGTATTTT. The encoded protein is CASSGGRGTDTQYF.

The V gene is TRBV5-1, the J gene TRBJ2-3; D not certain. This CDR3 spans 15 amino acids. Trimming took 4 bases from V and 0 from J, leaving 12 bases between them. The V gene's germline CDR1 is SGHRS and CDR2 YFSETQ. Here the CDR3 DNA reads TGCGCCAGCAGCCGCAGTTGGGTTAGCACAGATACGCAGTATTTT. Protein sequence: CASSRSWVSTDTQYF.

Only a few counts were recorded for this clone. CDR3 amino acids: CASSYYRGAFF. The CDR3 nucleotides are TGTGCCAGCAGTTATTACAGAGGGGCTTTCTTT. The chain uses TRBV6-2 or TRBV6-3 and TRBJ1-1, with D unclear. Germline values: CDR1 MNHEY, CDR2 SVGEGT. Trimming removed 3 bases at V and 11 bases at J, with 10 bases between. The CDR3 is 11 amino acids.

V is TRBV19 and J is TRBJ1-2; no reliable D call. The V gene's germline CDR1 is LNHDA and CDR2 SQIVND (reference sequence). The V and J ends lost 4 bases and 4 bases respectively, with 10 bases between them. The CDR3 has 13 residues. The CDR3 loop reads CASSTHKGYGYTF. CDR3 DNA sequence: TGTGCCAGTAGTACCCACAAGGGCTATGGCTACACCTTC. Full variable domain (rest looked up from reference TRBV19 and TRBJ1-2): DGGITQSPKYLFRKEGQNVTLSCEQNLNHDAMYWYRQDPGQGLRLIYYSQIVNDFQKGDIAEGYSVSREKKESFPLTVTSAQKNPTAFYLCASSTHKGYGYTFGSGTRLTVV.

V usage is TRBV6-5 and J usage is TRBJ2-1; TRBD2 agrees at 10 bases. Looked up from germline, CDR1 is MNHEY and CDR2 is SVGAGI. There are 15 residues in the CDR3. With V trimmed by 6 bases and J by 7 bases, 9 bases remained unmatched. CDR3 nucleotide sequence: TGTGCCAGCAGCTACCTAGCGGGAGTTTGGAATGAGCAGTTCTTC. Residues: CASSYLAGVWNEQFF.

The chain employs TRBV5-1 and TRBJ2-3, with D perhaps assigned TRBD1 or TRBD2 (5 bases each). The germline CDR1 and CDR2 sequences are SGHRS and YFSETQ. CDR3 length: 16 residues. Trimming removed 4 bases at V and 2 bases at J, with 17 bases between. CDR3: CASSNGGLGPTDTQYF. CDR3 DNA sequence: TGCGCCAGCAGCAATGGCGGACTGGGGCCCACAGATACGCAGTATTTT.

The chain combines TRBV5-4 with TRBJ2-1, with 9 bases fitting TRBD2. Trimming removed 4 bases from V and 7 bases from J; junction bases left unmatched: 9. CDR1 and CDR2 from the germline V gene are SGHNT and YYREEE (reference sequence). The CDR3 totals 15 residues. The CDR3, as DNA: TGTGCCAGCAGCAATCGCGGGGGGGCCTGGAATGAGCAGTTCTTC. Protein: CASSNRGGAWNEQFF.

The rearrangement joins TRBV2 to TRBJ1-1; 9 bases align to TRBD1. J lost 5 bases, V lost 8 bases, and 18 bases had no gene match. CDR3 length: 17 residues. CDR1 SNHLY and CDR2 FYNNEI come from the germline V gene. CDR3 protein: CASGAAQGAGRETEAFF. In DNA form, the CDR3 reads TGTGCCAGCGGGGCTGCACAGGGGGCGGGAAGGGAAACTGAAGCTTTCTTT.

The CDR3 nucleotides are TGTGCCAGCAGCTTGGTCTCCCGGAGGTATGGCTACACCTTC. Amino acid sequence: CASSLVSRRYGYTF. The rearrangement uses TRBV5-4 and TRBJ1-2; D is undetermined. V was shortened by 0 bases and J by 5 bases, with 11 bases between the two germline ends. Germline CDR1 and CDR2: SGHNT and YYREEE (reference sequence). This CDR3 contains 14 residues.

The V call is TRBV27, the J call TRBJ1-4, with D possibly TRBD1 on 6 matching bases. Germline V CDR1 and CDR2: MNHEY, SMNVEV (reference sequence). V was cut by 0 bases and J by 4 bases, with 9 bases left in between. The CDR3 length is 15 residues. In DNA, the CDR3 is TGTGCCAGCAGTTTATCGAGGGGGATTAATGAAAAACTGTTTTTT. Translated: CASSLSRGINEKLFF. The entire variable domain, with the rest obtained from reference TRBV27 and TRBJ1-4, is as follows: EAQVTQNPRYLITVTGKKLTVTCSQNMNHEYMSWYRQDPGLGLRQIYYSMNVEVTDKGDVPEGYKVSRKEKRNFPLILESPSPNQTSLYFCASSLSRGINEKLFFGSGTQLSVL.

This clone was recorded a few times. The chain is built from TRBV7-3 and TRBJ2-1, with 8 bases fitting TRBD2. CDR3 size: 16 residues. The germline CDR1 and CDR2 sequences are SGHTA and FQGTGA. Germline trimming cut 5 bases from V and 7 bases from J; bases unmatched to any gene: 13. The CDR3 coding sequence is TGTGCCAGCAGCCCTAATCGGGGGGGCTTAGTGAATGAGCAGTTCTTC. This gives the protein CASSPNRGGLVNEQFF.

The chain links TRBV4-1 to TRBJ2-6; 8 bases agree with TRBD1. The CDR3 has 15 residues. From germline, CDR1 is MGHRA and CDR2 YSYEKL. With 9 bases clipped from V and 2 bases from J, the junction kept 6 bases outside the gene matches. DNA for the CDR3: TGCGCCAGTCAACCAGGGGGCGCTGGGGCCAACGTCCTGACTTTC. Protein sequence: CASQPGGAGANVLTF.

The V gene is TRBV11-2, the J gene TRBJ1-1; TRBD1 matches 7 bases. The CDR3 is 15 amino acids. CDR1 and CDR2 from the germline V gene are SGHAT and FQNNGV. With 6 bases clipped from V and 4 bases from J, the junction kept 11 bases outside the gene matches. The CDR3 region has the DNA TGTGCCAGCAGGGCGACAGGGATGATGTTCACTGAAGCTTTCTTT. Residues: CASRATGMMFTEAFF.

The chain links TRBV7-2 to TRBJ2-1, with TRBD2 identical over 9 bases. Germline CDR1 SGHTA, CDR2 FQGNSA. This CDR3 is 15 amino acids long. J was trimmed by 7 bases and V by 5 bases; bases with no gene match: 9. CDR3 nucleotides: TGTGCCAGCAGCCCCCCGGGACTAGCATATAATGAGCAGTTCTTC. This encodes CASSPPGLAYNEQFF.